This TCR beta chain is drawn from a study of shared clonotypes between healthy human individuals. Points from the study as a whole: The sharing of approximately 4.6% of naive CD4 clonotypes was seen across several donors. Sampling was confined to blood; repertoires within tissues likely differ.

Donors, healthy HIV-negative adults, lacked recent acute infections or vaccinations. Each donor was a Caucasian adult residing in Nashville, Tennessee. From germline, CDR1 is MNHEY and CDR2 SVGAGI. The V gene lost 6 bases and the J gene lost 2 bases, with 16 bases spanning the gap. The CDR3 consists of 15 residues. Libraries were prepared by immunoSEQ multiplex PCR; TCRdb keeps only in-frame clonotypes and omits some of them. The table has roughly 2.6 million clones, approximately 94% seen once. The count of this clone is one. Its specificity is unknown. V is TRBV6-5 and J is TRBJ2-5; D is ambiguous. The sequenced sample consisted of naive CD4+ T cells sorted from blood. Subset defined: CD45RA+ positively selected. This clonotype was obtained from a man younger than 30 in good health. CDR3 region: CASRTAAKGQETQYF. The CDR3 coding sequence is TGTGCCAGCAGAACCGCCGCTAAAGGACAAGAGACCCAGTACTTC.